A selection of T cell receptor beta chains follows, all from one sample in a study of blood T cells in healthy people across ages. TCRdb used MiXCR to reprocess the 5' RACE reads, holding one entry per CDR3 protein. The sample contains 1,100,000 or so distinct CDR3 sequences, more than 35% of which appear only once. Specimen: blood. These receptors were collected from a woman in her sixties in good health. CDR3s include the opening cysteine and the closing phenylalanine or tryptophan. Each record gives: clone size, D gene, V gene, J gene, CDR3 DNA, CDR3 protein. A D gene is named only where the DNA matches it firmly. Where a row states a size, it is once, few, many or the class of an expanded clone; other rows omit it.

abundance: .
d_gene: TRBD1
v_gene: TRBV9
j_gene: TRBJ2-7
CDR3nt: TGTGCCAGCAGCAACCGGGACAGCAAGATCTACGAGCAGTACTTC
CDR3aa: CASSNRDSKIYEQYF

abundance: .
d_gene: .
v_gene: TRBV28
j_gene: TRBJ2-1
CDR3nt: TGTGCCAGCAGTTTATGTGGGGACGGGGAGACTTATGAGCAGTTCTTC
CDR3aa: CASSLCGDGETYEQFF

abundance: .
d_gene: .
v_gene: TRBV27
j_gene: TRBJ2-7
CDR3nt: TGTGCCAGCAGTTCAATACTAAAGACTAGAACTTACGAGCAGTACTTC
CDR3aa: CASSSILKTRTYEQYF

abundance: .
d_gene: .
v_gene: TRBV11-3
j_gene: TRBJ2-1
CDR3nt: TGTGCCAGCAGCATGACTAGGGCCCCTTACAATGAGCAGTTCTTC
CDR3aa: CASSMTRAPYNEQFF

abundance: .
d_gene: .
v_gene: TRBV9
j_gene: TRBJ2-5
CDR3nt: TGTGCCAGCAGCGTAGCTTTGGGGCAAGAGGCCCAGTACTTC
CDR3aa: CASSVALGQEAQYF

abundance: .
d_gene: TRBD1
v_gene: TRBV4-1
j_gene: TRBJ2-7
CDR3nt: TGCGCCAGCAGCCAAGGTTCTGACAGGGCCTACGAGCAGTACTTC
CDR3aa: CASSQGSDRAYEQYF

abundance: .
d_gene: .
v_gene: TRBV4-1
j_gene: TRBJ1-1
CDR3nt: TGCGCCAGCAGCCAAGAATACAGGGACACTGAAGCTTTCTTT
CDR3aa: CASSQEYRDTEAFF

abundance: few
d_gene: .
v_gene: TRBV9
j_gene: TRBJ2-5
CDR3nt: TGTGCCAGCAGCGTAGACGTCAGGGATTACCAAGAGACCCAGTACTTC
CDR3aa: CASSVDVRDYQETQYF

abundance: .
d_gene: .
v_gene: TRBV20-1
j_gene: TRBJ2-7
CDR3nt: TGCAGTGCCTCTGTGGCTACCGAGCAGTACTTC
CDR3aa: CSASVATEQYF

abundance: .
d_gene: TRBD2
v_gene: TRBV29-1
j_gene: TRBJ2-5
CDR3nt: TGCAGCGTCCCACGGACTAGTGGGGAAGAGACCCAGTACTTC
CDR3aa: CSVPRTSGEETQYF

abundance: few
d_gene: .
v_gene: TRBV6-2/TRBV6-3
j_gene: TRBJ2-3
CDR3nt: TGTGCCAGCAGTGTCAGGGGCCTGATAGATACGCAGTATTTT
CDR3aa: CASSVRGLIDTQYF

abundance: .
d_gene: .
v_gene: TRBV20-1
j_gene: TRBJ2-1
CDR3nt: TGCAGTGCCAGGGACACTACGCGGACCAATTTGCAGTTCTTC
CDR3aa: CSARDTTRTNLQFF

abundance: .
d_gene: TRBD1
v_gene: TRBV5-6
j_gene: TRBJ2-1
CDR3nt: TGTGCCAGCAGCCGGGACAGGATGTACAATGAGCAGTTCTTC
CDR3aa: CASSRDRMYNEQFF

abundance: .
d_gene: .
v_gene: TRBV18
j_gene: TRBJ2-3
CDR3nt: TGTGCCAGCTCTCGTCTTAAGGGGGCAGATACGCAGTATTTT
CDR3aa: CASSRLKGADTQYF

abundance: .
d_gene: .
v_gene: TRBV2
j_gene: TRBJ2-1
CDR3nt: TGTGCCAGCAGTGATTCCCGGGACTACAATGAGCAGTTCTTC
CDR3aa: CASSDSRDYNEQFF